One T cell receptor beta chain is described in this entry. The sample comes from a study of blood T cells in healthy people across ages. The authors ran a second PCR of roughly 6 to 11 cycles using a sample-barcoded 5' primer and a J-beta primer mix. From the 5' RACE reads, TCRdb called clonotypes with MiXCR, one entry per CDR3 protein. The repertoire includes hundreds of thousands of distinct CDR3 sequences, roughly 20% of them detected once, and 3.5% to 4% sits in the top ten. The sequencing sample was made of blood. This TCR was sampled from a man between 70 and 80 years old in good health.

The CDR3 DNA sequence: TGTGCCATCAGTGATTTAGATAATTCACCCCTCCACTTT. It codes for CAISDLDNSPLHF. The J gene is TRBJ1-6, the V gene TRBV10-3, with no clear D. Trimming removed 3 bases at V and 5 bases at J, with 5 bases between. The CDR3 length is 13 residues. The germline V gene encodes CDR1 ENHRY and CDR2 SYGVKD.